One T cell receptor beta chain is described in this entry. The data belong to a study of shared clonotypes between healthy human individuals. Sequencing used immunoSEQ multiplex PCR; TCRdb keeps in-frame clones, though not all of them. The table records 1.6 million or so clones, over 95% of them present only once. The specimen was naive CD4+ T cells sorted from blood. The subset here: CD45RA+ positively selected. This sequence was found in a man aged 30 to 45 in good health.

CDR3 bases: TGTGCCAGCAGCTTAATCCCTGGACTTGGGGGAGAGGGCAATGAGCAGTTCTTC. Its protein is CASSLIPGLGGEGNEQFF. The chain couples TRBV7-3 to TRBJ2-1; D assignment may be TRBD1 or TRBD2 (5 bases each). Per the germline V gene, CDR1 is SGHTA and CDR2 is FQGTGA. V was clipped by 1 base and J by 6 bases, with 22 bases between them. CDR3 length: 18 residues.